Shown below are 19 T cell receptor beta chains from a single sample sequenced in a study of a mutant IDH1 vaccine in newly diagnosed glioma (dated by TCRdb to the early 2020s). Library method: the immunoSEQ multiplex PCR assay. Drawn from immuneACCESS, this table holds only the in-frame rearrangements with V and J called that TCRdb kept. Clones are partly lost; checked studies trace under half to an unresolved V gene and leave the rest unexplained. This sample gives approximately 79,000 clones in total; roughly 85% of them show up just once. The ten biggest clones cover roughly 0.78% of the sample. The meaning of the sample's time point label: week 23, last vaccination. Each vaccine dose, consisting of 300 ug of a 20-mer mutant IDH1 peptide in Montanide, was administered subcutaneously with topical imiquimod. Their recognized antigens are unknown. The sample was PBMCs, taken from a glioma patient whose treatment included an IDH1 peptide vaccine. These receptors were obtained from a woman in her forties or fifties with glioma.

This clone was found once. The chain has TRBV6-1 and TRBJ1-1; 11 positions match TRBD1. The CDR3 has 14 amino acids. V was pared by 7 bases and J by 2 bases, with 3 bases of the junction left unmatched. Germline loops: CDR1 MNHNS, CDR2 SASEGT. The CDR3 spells CASMRTGGNTEAFF. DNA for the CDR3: TGTGCCAGCATGAGGACAGGGGGCAACACTGAAGCTTTCTTT.

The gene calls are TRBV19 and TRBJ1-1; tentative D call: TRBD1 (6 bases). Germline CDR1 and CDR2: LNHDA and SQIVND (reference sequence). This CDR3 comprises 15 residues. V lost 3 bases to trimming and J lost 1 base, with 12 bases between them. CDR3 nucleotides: TGTGCCAGTAGTATGACAGGTTTCTCGAACACTGAAGCTTTCTTT. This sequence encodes CASSMTGFSNTEAFF.

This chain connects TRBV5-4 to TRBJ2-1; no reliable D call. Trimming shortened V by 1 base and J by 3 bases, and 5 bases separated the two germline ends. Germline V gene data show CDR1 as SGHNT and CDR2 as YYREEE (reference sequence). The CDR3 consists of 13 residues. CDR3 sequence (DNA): TGTGCCAGCAGCTTGCCGCTCTACAATGAGCAGTTCTTC. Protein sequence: CASSLPLYNEQFF.

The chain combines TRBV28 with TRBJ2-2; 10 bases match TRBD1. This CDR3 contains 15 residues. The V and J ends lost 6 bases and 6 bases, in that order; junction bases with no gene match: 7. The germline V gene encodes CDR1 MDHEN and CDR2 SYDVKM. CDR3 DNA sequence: TGTGCCAGCAGAGACAGGGGGCAACGGGCCGGGGAGCTGTTTTTT. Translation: CASRDRGQRAGELFF.

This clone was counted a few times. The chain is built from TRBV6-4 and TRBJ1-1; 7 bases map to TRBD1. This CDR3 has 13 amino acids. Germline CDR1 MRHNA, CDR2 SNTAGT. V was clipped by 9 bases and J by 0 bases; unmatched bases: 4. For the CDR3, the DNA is TGTGCCAGTTCCGGGACAGTGAACACTGAAGCTTTCTTT. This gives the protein CASSGTVNTEAFF.

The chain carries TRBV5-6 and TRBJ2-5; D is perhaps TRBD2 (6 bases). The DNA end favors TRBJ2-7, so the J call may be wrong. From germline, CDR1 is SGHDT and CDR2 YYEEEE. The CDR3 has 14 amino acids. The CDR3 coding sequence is TGTGCCAGCAGCTTTAGTGGGAGGTCCTACGAGCAGTACTTC. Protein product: CASSFSGRSYEQYF.

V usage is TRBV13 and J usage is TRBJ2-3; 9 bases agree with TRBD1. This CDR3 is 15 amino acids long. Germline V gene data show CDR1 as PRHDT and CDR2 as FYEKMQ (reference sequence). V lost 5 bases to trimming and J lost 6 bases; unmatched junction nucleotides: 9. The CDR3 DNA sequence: TGTGCCAGCAGCACAGGGACAGGGTTAAGGGATACGCAGTATTTT. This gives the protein CASSTGTGLRDTQYF.

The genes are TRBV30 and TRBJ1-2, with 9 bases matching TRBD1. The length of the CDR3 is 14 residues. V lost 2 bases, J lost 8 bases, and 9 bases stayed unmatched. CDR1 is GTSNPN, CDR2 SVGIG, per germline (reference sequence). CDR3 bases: TGTGCCTGGAGTCCGATGGGACAGGGTCACGGCTACACCTTC. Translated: CAWSPMGQGHGYTF.

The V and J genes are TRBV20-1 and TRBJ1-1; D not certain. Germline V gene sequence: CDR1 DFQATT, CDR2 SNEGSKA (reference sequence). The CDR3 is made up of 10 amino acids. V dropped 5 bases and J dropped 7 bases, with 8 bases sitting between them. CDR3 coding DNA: TGCAGTGCTTTGAAGGGTGAAGCTTTCTTT. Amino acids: CSALKGEAFF.

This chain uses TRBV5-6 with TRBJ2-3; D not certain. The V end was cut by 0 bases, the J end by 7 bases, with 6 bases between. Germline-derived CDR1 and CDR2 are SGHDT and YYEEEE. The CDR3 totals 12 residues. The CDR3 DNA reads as TGTGCCAGCAGCTTGGGGGATCATACGCAGTATTTT. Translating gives CASSLGDHTQYF.

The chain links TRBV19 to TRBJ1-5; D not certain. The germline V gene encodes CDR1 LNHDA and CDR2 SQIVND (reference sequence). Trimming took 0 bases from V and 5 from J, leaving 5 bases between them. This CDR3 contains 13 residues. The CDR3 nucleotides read TGTGCCAGTAGTATAGATTTGGATCAGCCCCAGCATTTT. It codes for CASSIDLDQPQHF.

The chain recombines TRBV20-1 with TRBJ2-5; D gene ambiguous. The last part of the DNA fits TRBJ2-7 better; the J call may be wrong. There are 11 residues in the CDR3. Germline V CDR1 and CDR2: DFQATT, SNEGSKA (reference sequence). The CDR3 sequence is CSARQSYEQYF. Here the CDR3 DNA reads TGCAGTGCTAGACAGTCTTACGAGCAGTACTTC.

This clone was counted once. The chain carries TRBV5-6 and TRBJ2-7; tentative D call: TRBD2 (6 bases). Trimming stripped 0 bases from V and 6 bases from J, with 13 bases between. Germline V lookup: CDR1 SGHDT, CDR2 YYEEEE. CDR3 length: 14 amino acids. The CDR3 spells CASSLGDGTFEQYF. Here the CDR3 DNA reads TGTGCCAGCAGCTTGGGGGACGGGACTTTCGAGCAGTACTTC.

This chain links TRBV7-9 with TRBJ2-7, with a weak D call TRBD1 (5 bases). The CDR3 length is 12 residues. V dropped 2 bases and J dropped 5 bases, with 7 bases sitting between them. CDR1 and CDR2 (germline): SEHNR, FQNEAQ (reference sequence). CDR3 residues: CASSLPGNEQYF. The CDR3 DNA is TGTGCCAGCAGCTTACCAGGGAACGAGCAGTACTTC.

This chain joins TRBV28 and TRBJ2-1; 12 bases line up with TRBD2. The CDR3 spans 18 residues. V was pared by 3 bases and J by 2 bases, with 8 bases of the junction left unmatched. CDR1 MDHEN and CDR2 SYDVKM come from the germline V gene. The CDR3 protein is CASSFPTSGRAPYNEQFF. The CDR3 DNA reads TGTGCCAGCAGTTTCCCGACTAGCGGGAGAGCCCCCTACAATGAGCAGTTCTTC.

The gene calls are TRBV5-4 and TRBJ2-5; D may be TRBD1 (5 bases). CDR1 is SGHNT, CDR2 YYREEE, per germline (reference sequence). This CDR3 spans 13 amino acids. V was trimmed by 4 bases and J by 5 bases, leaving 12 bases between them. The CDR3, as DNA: TGTGCCAGCAGCCTTGGACAACGCGAGACCCAGTACTTC. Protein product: CASSLGQRETQYF.

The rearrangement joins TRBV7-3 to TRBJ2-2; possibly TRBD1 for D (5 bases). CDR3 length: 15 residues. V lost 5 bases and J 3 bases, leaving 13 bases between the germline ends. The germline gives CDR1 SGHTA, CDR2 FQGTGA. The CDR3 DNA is TGTGCCAGCAGCCCTCAGGGCACGGACACCGGGGAGCTGTTTTTT. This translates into CASSPQGTDTGELFF.

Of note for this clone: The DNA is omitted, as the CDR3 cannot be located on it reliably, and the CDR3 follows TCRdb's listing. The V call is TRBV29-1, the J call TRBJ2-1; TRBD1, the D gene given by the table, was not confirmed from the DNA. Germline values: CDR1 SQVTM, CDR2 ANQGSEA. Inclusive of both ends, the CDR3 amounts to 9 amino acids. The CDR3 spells CSVGAGSFF.

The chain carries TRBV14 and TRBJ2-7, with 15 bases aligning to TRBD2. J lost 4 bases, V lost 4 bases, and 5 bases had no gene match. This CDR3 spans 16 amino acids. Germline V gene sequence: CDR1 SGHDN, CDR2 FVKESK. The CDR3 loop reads CASSPGTSGRFYEQYF. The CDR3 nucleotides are TGTGCCAGCAGCCCCGGGACTAGCGGGAGGTTTTACGAGCAGTACTTC.